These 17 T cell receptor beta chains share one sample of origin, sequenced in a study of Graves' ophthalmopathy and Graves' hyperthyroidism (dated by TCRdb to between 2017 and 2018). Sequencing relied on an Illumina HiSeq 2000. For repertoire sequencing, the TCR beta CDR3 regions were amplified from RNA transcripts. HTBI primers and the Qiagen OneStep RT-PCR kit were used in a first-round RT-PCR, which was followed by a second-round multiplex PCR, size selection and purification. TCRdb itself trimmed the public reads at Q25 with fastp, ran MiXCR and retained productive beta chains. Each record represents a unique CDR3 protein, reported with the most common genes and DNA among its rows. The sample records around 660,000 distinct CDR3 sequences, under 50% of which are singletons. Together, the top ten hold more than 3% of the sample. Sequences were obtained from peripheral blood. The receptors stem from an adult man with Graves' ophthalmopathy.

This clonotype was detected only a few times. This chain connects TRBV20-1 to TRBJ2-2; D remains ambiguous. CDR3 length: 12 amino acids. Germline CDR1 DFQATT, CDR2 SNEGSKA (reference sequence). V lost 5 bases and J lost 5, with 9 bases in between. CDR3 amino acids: CSAPTRTGELFF. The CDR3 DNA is TGCAGTGCTCCAACTCGGACCGGGGAGCTGTTTTTT.

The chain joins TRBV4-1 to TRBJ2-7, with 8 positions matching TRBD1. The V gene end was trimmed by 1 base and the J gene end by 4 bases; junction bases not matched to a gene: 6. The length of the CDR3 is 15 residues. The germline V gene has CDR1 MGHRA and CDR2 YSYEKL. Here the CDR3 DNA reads TGCGCCAGCAGCCAAGGGCAGGGGGCGATATACGAGCAGTACTTC. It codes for CASSQGQGAIYEQYF.

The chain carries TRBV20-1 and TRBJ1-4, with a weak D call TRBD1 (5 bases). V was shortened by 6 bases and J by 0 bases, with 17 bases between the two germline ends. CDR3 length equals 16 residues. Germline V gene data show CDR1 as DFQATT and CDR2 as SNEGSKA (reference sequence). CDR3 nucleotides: TGCAGTGCGACTCCTTTGACGGGGGCAACTAATGAAAAACTGTTTTTT. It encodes CSATPLTGATNEKLFF.

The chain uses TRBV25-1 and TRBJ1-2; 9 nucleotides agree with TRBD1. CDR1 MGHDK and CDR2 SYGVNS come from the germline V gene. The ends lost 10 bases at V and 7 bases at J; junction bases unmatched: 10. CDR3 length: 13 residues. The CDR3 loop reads CATQTGGSSGYTF. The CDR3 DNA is TGTGCCACCCAAACAGGGGGCTCATCTGGCTACACCTTC.

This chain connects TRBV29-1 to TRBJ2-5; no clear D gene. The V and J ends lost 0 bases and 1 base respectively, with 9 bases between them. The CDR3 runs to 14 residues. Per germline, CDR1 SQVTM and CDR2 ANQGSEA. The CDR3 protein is CSVEDLAGQETQYF. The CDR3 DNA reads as TGCAGCGTTGAAGATCTGGCAGGCCAAGAGACCCAGTACTTC.

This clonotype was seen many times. DNA of the CDR3: TGTGCCACCAAAAGGGTAGGTGATTGGACTGAAGCTTTCTTT. Encoded protein: CATKRVGDWTEAFF. V is TRBV19 and J is TRBJ1-1, with D uncertain. The CDR3 loop spans 14 amino acids. The germline V and J ends were trimmed by 10 bases and 5 bases, with 20 bases remaining between them. Per germline, CDR1 LNHDA and CDR2 SQIVND (reference sequence).

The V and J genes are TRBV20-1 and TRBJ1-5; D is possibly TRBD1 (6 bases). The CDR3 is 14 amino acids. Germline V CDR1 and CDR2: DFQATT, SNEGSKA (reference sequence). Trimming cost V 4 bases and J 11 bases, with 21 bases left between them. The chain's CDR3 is CSATSRGGQETQHF. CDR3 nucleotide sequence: TGCAGTGCTACCAGCAGGGGAGGCCAAGAGACCCAGCATTTT.

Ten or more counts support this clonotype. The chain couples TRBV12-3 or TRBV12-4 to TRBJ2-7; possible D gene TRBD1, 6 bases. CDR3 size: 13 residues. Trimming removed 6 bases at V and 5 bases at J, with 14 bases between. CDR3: CASRKTGGDEQYF. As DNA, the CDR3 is TGTGCCAGCAGAAAGACAGGCGGCGACGAGCAGTACTTC.

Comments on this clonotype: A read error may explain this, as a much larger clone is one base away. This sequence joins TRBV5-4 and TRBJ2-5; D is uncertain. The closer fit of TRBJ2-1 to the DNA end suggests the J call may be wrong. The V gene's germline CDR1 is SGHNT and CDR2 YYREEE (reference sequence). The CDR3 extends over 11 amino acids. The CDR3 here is CASSFGREQFF. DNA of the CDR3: TGTGCCAGCAGCTTTGGAAGGGAGCAGTTCTTC.

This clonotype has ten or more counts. The CDR3 DNA reads TGTGCCAGCAGCTCCACGACAGGGAGGGGAACAGCTTTCTTT. Protein sequence: CASSSTTGRGTAFF. The V gene is TRBV7-9, the J gene TRBJ1-1, with TRBD1 identical over 7 bases. The CDR3 is made up of 14 amino acids. Germline V lookup: CDR1 SEHNR, CDR2 FQNEAQ (reference sequence). V gave up 4 bases and J gave up 10 bases; unmatched junction bases: 12.

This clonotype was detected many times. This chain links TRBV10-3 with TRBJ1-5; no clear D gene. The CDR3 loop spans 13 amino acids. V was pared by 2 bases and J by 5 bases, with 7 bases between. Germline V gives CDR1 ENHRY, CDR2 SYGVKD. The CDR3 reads CAISERYDQPQHF. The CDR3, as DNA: TGTGCCATCAGTGAGAGGTACGATCAGCCCCAGCATTTT.

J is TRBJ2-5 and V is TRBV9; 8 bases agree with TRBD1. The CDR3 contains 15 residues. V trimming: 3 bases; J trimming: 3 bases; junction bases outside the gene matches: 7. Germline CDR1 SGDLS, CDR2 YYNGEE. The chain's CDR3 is CASSASLTGEETQYF. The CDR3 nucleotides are TGTGCCAGCAGCGCCTCGCTGACAGGGGAAGAGACCCAGTACTTC.

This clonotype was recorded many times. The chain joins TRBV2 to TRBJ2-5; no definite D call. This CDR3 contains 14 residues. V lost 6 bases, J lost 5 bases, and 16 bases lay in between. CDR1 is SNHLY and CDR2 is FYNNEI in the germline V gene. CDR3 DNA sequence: TGTGCCAGCAGACCGAACCCCCTGGGGGAGACCCAGTACTTC. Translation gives CASRPNPLGETQYF.

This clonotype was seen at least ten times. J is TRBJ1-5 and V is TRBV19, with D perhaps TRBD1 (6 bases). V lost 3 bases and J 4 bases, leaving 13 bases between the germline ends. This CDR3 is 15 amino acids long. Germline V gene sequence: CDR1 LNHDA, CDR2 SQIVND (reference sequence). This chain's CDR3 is CASSMGRGFNQPQHF. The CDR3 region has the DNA TGTGCCAGTAGTATGGGGAGGGGGTTTAATCAGCCCCAGCATTTT. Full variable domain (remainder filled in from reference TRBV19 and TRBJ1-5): DGGITQSPKYLFRKEGQNVTLSCEQNLNHDAMYWYRQDPGQGLRLIYYSQIVNDFQKGDIAEGYSVSREKKESFPLTVTSAQKNPTAFYLCASSMGRGFNQPQHFGDGTRLSIL.

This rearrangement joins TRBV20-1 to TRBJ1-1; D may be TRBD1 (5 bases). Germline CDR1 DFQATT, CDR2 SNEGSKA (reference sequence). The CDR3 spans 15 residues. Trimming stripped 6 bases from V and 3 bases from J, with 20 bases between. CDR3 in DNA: TGCAGTGCACTTTATCCTCAGGGCGGGGACACTGAAGCTTTCTTT. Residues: CSALYPQGGDTEAFF.

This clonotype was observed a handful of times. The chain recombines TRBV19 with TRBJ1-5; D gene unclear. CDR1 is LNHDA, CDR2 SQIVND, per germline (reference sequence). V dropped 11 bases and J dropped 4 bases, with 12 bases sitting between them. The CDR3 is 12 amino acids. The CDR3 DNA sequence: TGTGCCTTCACCCACAGAAATCAGCCCCAGCATTTT. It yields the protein CAFTHRNQPQHF.

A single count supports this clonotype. The CDR3 DNA is TGTGCCACCAGCAGATCCCGGACAGGGGGCTCTGGGGCCAACGTCCTGACTTTC. It yields the protein CATSRSRTGGSGANVLTF. The chain recombines TRBV15 with TRBJ2-6, with 10 bases that match TRBD1. The V gene's germline CDR1 is LNHNV and CDR2 YYDKDF (reference sequence). V lost 2 bases and J lost 0; bases outside the gene matches: 4. The CDR3 extends over 18 amino acids.